A single sample is the source of the 21 T cell receptor beta chains below, sequenced in a study of blood T cell repertoires in COVID-19. Assay used: immunoSEQ multiplex PCR; TCRdb lists only in-frame clones, some missing. The repertoire holds about 170,000 clones, with around four fifths as singletons. Sequencing was performed on PBMCs or T cells enriched from blood (not recorded which). Receptor source: a woman aged 45-60 years in a cohort exposed to, infected with or recovered from COVID-19 (not recorded which).

V and J are TRBV2 and TRBJ2-1, with 7 positions matching TRBD2. Germline trimming cut 7 bases from V and 0 bases from J; bases unmatched to any gene: 3. The CDR3 runs 14 residues. CDR1 and CDR2 from the germline V gene are SNHLY and FYNNEI. The CDR3 sequence: CASNAGVSYNEQFF. CDR3 nucleotides: TGTGCCAGCAATGCGGGGGTCTCCTACAATGAGCAGTTCTTC.

J is TRBJ2-2 and V is TRBV27; weak D call: TRBD2 (6 bases). Trimming took 3 bases from V and 5 from J, leaving 13 bases between them. The germline V gene encodes CDR1 MNHEY and CDR2 SMNVEV (reference sequence). This CDR3 has 15 amino acids. The CDR3: CASSFQGLATGELFF. In DNA, the CDR3 is TGTGCCAGCAGTTTTCAGGGCCTAGCGACCGGGGAGCTGTTTTTT.

This chain links TRBV5-4 with TRBJ2-3; 10 positions agree with TRBD2. The germline V gene encodes CDR1 SGHNT and CDR2 YYREEE (reference sequence). This CDR3 is built from 18 residues. The V segment lost 1 base and the J segment 0 bases; nucleotides outside the gene matches: 8. The CDR3 protein is CASSLQLPTSGSTDTQYF. In DNA, the CDR3 is TGTGCCAGCAGCTTGCAGCTTCCGACTAGCGGGAGCACAGATACGCAGTATTTT.

The J gene is TRBJ2-1, the V gene TRBV29-1; 8 bases are a match to TRBD1. Germline CDR1 and CDR2: SQVTM and ANQGSEA. V was pared by 4 bases and J by 9 bases, with 5 bases of the junction left unmatched. This CDR3 comprises 12 residues. The CDR3 region is CSVAQGAVEQFF. DNA for the CDR3: TGCAGCGTTGCGCAGGGGGCTGTTGAGCAGTTCTTC.

This clone was seen a few times. The chain carries TRBV7-3 and TRBJ2-3; D may be TRBD2 (6 bases). The CDR3 consists of 15 residues. Germline-derived CDR1 and CDR2 are SGHTA and FQGTGA. V was pared by 4 bases and J by 5 bases, with 16 bases between. CDR3 sequence (DNA): TGTGCCAGCAGCTCCCAACCGGAGGGTGGAGATACGCAGTATTTT. Amino acids: CASSSQPEGGDTQYF.

This chain joins TRBV10-3 and TRBJ2-3; maybe TRBD2 (6 bases). Germline-derived CDR1 and CDR2 are ENHRY and SYGVKD. Deletions cut 7 bases from V and 2 bases from J, with 13 bases between. This CDR3 has 14 amino acids. CDR3 nucleotides: TGTGCCATCACGACGGGAGCCAACACAGATACGCAGTATTTT. Translating gives CAITTGANTDTQYF.

With regard to this clone: A junction boundary mismatches the germline segment, possibly from a read error. The J gene is TRBJ1-1, the V gene TRBV5-4, with TRBD1 matching 8 bases. CDR3 size: 14 residues. CDR1 and CDR2 (germline): SGHNT, YYREEE (reference sequence). CDR3 nucleotide sequence: TGTGCCAGCAGCCCGACAGGGGTATCTGTAGGCGAGATCTTT. Amino acids: CASSPTGVSVGEIF.

This clone was counted ten times or more. The genes are TRBV10-2 and TRBJ1-4; maybe TRBD1 (6 bases). This CDR3 is 14 amino acids long. Trimming left V 4 bases short and J 2 bases short, with 8 bases between. CDR1 and CDR2 from the germline V gene are WSHSY and SAAADI. CDR3 DNA: TGCGCCAGCAGTGGCGGGGGCACTAATGAAAAACTGTTTTTT. Residues: CASSGGGTNEKLFF.

The J gene is TRBJ1-1, the V gene TRBV18, with D unclear. V was shortened by 3 bases and J by 6 bases, with 8 bases between the two germline ends. The germline V gene encodes CDR1 KGHSH and CDR2 LQKENI. The CDR3 contains 12 residues. The CDR3 spells CASSPGEAEAFF. The CDR3 nucleotides read TGTGCCAGCTCACCGGGTGAGGCTGAAGCTTTCTTT.

V is TRBV18 and J is TRBJ1-5; 10 bases line up with TRBD1. This CDR3 is 15 amino acids long. Germline loops: CDR1 KGHSH, CDR2 LQKENI. J was trimmed by 6 bases and V by 3 bases; bases with no gene match: 5. As DNA, the CDR3 is TGTGCCAGCTCACCCGGGACAGGGGTCGGTCAGCCCCAGCATTTT. This codes for CASSPGTGVGQPQHF.

This rearrangement joins TRBV7-6 to TRBJ2-7; D possibly corresponds to TRBD1 (6 bases). The CDR3 has 13 amino acids. V lost 5 bases, J lost 2 bases, and 10 bases lay in between. In germline, CDR1 is SGHVS, CDR2 FNYEAQ. CDR3 DNA sequence: TGTGCCAGCAGCCTCGGACAGCCCTACGAGCAGTACTTC. This translates into CASSLGQPYEQYF.

The rearrangement uses TRBV28 and TRBJ1-5; TRBD1 matches 8 bases. Looked up from germline, CDR1 is MDHEN and CDR2 is SYDVKM. The V and J ends lost 6 bases and 9 bases, in that order; junction bases with no gene match: 10. The CDR3 extends over 14 amino acids. The chain's CDR3 is CASRSGTGSLPQHF. The CDR3, as DNA: TGTGCCAGCAGATCCGGGACAGGATCTCTGCCCCAGCATTTT. The full variable domain, completed using reference TRBV28 and TRBJ1-5, is DVKVTQSSRYLVKRTGEKVFLECVQDMDHENMFWYRQDPGLGLRLIYFSYDVKMKEKGDIPEGYSVSREKKERFSLILESASTNQTSMYLCASRSGTGSLPQHFGDGTRLSIL.

V is TRBV7-2 and J is TRBJ1-3; D is possibly TRBD1 (6 bases). The CDR3 extends over 15 amino acids. Trimming pared 4 bases from V and 1 base from J, leaving 11 bases between. CDR1 and CDR2 from the germline V gene are SGHTA and FQGNSA. CDR3 DNA: TGTGCCAGCAGCTCGGAAGGGGGTTCTGGAAACACCATATATTTT. Translating gives CASSSEGGSGNTIYF.

This clone was seen more than once but under ten times. The rearrangement links TRBV7-2 to TRBJ1-3; D ambiguous. Trimming took off 5 bases at V and 0 bases at J, with 17 bases between the two ends. CDR3 size: 17 residues. Germline-derived CDR1 and CDR2 are SGHTA and FQGNSA. DNA for the CDR3: TGTGCCAGCAGCCCCGAGTCGGCAGGACTCTCTGGAAACACCATATATTTT. Its translation is CASSPESAGLSGNTIYF.

The chain has TRBV27 and TRBJ1-6; D perhaps matches TRBD1 (6 bases). The CDR3 sequence is 17 residues long. The germline CDR1 and CDR2 sequences are MNHEY and SMNVEV (reference sequence). Trimming stripped 0 bases from V and 6 bases from J, with 15 bases between. CDR3 protein: CASSLSGRDRSNSPLHF. In DNA form, the CDR3 reads TGTGCCAGCAGTTTATCGGGCCGTGACAGGTCTAATTCACCCCTCCACTTT.

The V gene is TRBV15, the J gene TRBJ2-6; the D gene is possibly TRBD1 (6 bases). The CDR3 loop spans 16 amino acids. The V and J ends lost 0 bases and 2 bases respectively, with 8 bases between them. Germline V gives CDR1 LNHNV, CDR2 YYDKDF (reference sequence). CDR3 sequence reads: CATSRDRQAGANVLTF. The CDR3 DNA follows: TGTGCCACCAGCAGAGACCGACAGGCTGGGGCCAACGTCCTGACTTTC.

The chain couples TRBV5-5 to TRBJ1-1; D not certain. Germline V gene sequence: CDR1 SGHKS, CDR2 YYEKEE (reference sequence). Between the trimmed V and J ends, which lost 1 base and 1 base, there was a span of 5 bases. CDR3 length equals 13 residues. The CDR3 loop reads CASSLTPNTEAFF. The CDR3 region has the DNA TGTGCCAGCAGCTTGACACCGAACACTGAAGCTTTCTTT.

This clone was seen a single time. This chain links TRBV6-2 or TRBV6-3 with TRBJ2-1; 9 bases are a match to TRBD1. The trim removed 4 bases at V and 11 bases at J, leaving 9 bases unmatched. The germline CDR1 and CDR2 sequences are MNHEY and SVGEGT. This CDR3 is 14 amino acids long. The chain's CDR3 is CASSSGTGWLKQFF. The CDR3 DNA reads TGTGCCAGCAGTTCCGGGACAGGGTGGTTGAAGCAGTTCTTC.

The rearrangement joins TRBV3-1 (or the pseudogene TRBV3-2) to TRBJ1-6; D remains unclear. V lost 4 bases, J lost 9 bases, and 10 bases lay in between. Germline V CDR1 and CDR2: LGHDT, YNNKEL (reference sequence). The CDR3 covers 13 residues. In nucleotides, the CDR3 is TGTGCCAGCAGCCTTACTGTCGGTTCACCCCTCCACTTT. Protein product: CASSLTVGSPLHF.

The chain employs TRBV3-1 (or the pseudogene TRBV3-2) and TRBJ2-1, with 13 bases fitting TRBD2. V was pared by 1 base and J by 0 bases, with 18 bases of the junction left unmatched. The germline V gene encodes CDR1 LGHDT and CDR2 YNNKEL (reference sequence). The CDR3 has 23 residues. In DNA form, the CDR3 reads TGTGCCAGCAGCCAAGGACCCGGGACTAGCGGGATACCCCTTCTTAGCTCCTACAATGAGCAGTTCTTC. Its translation: CASSQGPGTSGIPLLSSYNEQFF.

The chain has TRBV5-1 and TRBJ2-1; TRBD2 matches 13 bases. The ends lost 4 bases at V and 8 bases at J; junction bases unmatched: 6. CDR1 SGHRS and CDR2 YFSETQ come from the germline V gene. The CDR3 is 15 amino acids. The CDR3 nucleotides read TGCGCCAGCAGCGTTACTAGCGGGAGGGCCGATGAGCAGTTCTTC. Translated, it gives CASSVTSGRADEQFF.